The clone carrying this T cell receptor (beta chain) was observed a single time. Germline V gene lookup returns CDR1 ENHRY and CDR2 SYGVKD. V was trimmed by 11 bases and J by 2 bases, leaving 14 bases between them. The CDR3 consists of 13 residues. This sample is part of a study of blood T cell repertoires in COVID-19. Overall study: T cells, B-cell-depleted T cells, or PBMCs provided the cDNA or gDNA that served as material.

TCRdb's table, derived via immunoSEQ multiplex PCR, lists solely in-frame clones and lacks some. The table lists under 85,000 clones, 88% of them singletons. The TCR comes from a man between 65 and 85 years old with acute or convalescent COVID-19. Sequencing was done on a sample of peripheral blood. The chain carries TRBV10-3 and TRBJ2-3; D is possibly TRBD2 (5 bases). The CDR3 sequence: CAATGWDTDTQYF. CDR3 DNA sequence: TGTGCCGCAACGGGGTGGGACACAGATACGCAGTATTTT.